The 26 T cell receptor beta chains presented below share a single source sample, sequenced in a study of T cells expressing NK-cell markers. Following a re-call of the 5' RACE reads, TCRdb has one entry per CDR3 protein and lacks DNA. Its listing shows a few hundred thousand distinct CDR3 sequences. Sequenced: blood T cells: a sorted CD56 or NKG2C T cell subset, CD4+ or CD8+ T cells, or bulk PBMC T cells (not recorded which). The source of these receptors is a man between 18 and 35 years old in good health.

The CDR3 reads CASSLQFGETQYF. The chain is built from TRBV5-5 and TRBJ2-5. Germline V gene lookup returns CDR1 SGHKS and CDR2 YYEKEE (reference sequence). The CDR3 is made up of 13 amino acids.

V and J are TRBV6-1 and TRBJ2-2; the D gene TCRdb calls, TRBD1, cannot be checked with no DNA. CDR3 size: 14 residues. Germline V gives CDR1 MNHNS, CDR2 SASEGT. The CDR3 here is CASKTGTNTGELFF.

This chain joins TRBV7-6 and TRBJ2-1; the TCRdb call, TRBD2, lacks DNA for checking. Germline V lookup: CDR1 SGHVS, CDR2 FNYEAQ. The CDR3 runs to 15 residues. The CDR3 protein is CASSLLAGRPNEQFF.

The chain links TRBV12-3 or TRBV12-4 to TRBJ1-5. The CDR3 sequence is 15 residues long. The CDR3: CASSPGEGRNQPQHF.

The chain recombines TRBV7-2 with TRBJ2-7; lacking DNA, the TRBD2 call made by TCRdb goes unchecked. This CDR3 region has 16 residues. Germline CDR1 reads SGHTA; CDR2 reads FQGNSA. The chain's CDR3 is CASSLGLAGAGREQYF.

The gene calls are TRBV4-3 and TRBJ2-1; as DNA is missing, the TRBD2 call by TCRdb cannot be tested. The CDR3 has 16 residues. CDR1 is LGHNA, CDR2 YSLEER, per germline. The CDR3 sequence is CASSQDPGGRSNEQFF.

The gene calls are TRBV3-1 and TRBJ2-1; there is no DNA to check the TCRdb D call of TRBD1. The CDR3 is made up of 15 amino acids. Germline CDR1 LGHDT, CDR2 YNNKEL (reference sequence). The CDR3 spells CASSVPRTSYNEQFF.

The chain employs TRBV25-1 and TRBJ2-7; the D call from TCRdb, TRBD1, cannot be confirmed without DNA. Germline V gives CDR1 MGHDK, CDR2 SYGVNS. This CDR3 contains 11 residues. The CDR3 protein is CASSEGAEAYF.

The V and J genes are TRBV29-1 and TRBJ2-7; the D gene TCRdb calls, TRBD1, cannot be checked with no DNA. Per the germline V gene, CDR1 is SQVTM and CDR2 is ANQGSEA. This CDR3 is 15 amino acids long. CDR3 sequence: CSVDTGQGTDYEQYF.

The rearrangement joins TRBV28 to TRBJ1-6. CDR3 size: 15 residues. CDR1 is MDHEN and CDR2 is SYDVKM in the germline V gene. The CDR3: CASSLRERRQPPLHF.

The chain links TRBV7-2 to TRBJ1-5; TCRdb outputs TRBD1, but without DNA this stays unchecked. Germline CDR1 is SGHTA and CDR2 is FQGNSA. This CDR3 has 15 residues. The CDR3 protein is CASSIRQGQGQPQHF.

The chain links TRBV12-3 or TRBV12-4 to TRBJ2-7; TCRdb selects TRBD1, and the lack of DNA leaves this call unchecked. The CDR3 runs to 15 residues. CDR3 region: CASSYLGTGSYEQYF.

The chain's CDR3 is CASSRDRRPYEQYF. The chain is built from TRBV6-2 or TRBV6-3 and TRBJ2-7; there is no DNA to check the TCRdb D call of TRBD1. CDR1 is MNHEY, CDR2 SVGEGT, per germline. The CDR3 is 14 residues long.

The chain is built from TRBV3-1 and TRBJ2-1; with no DNA, the TCRdb D assignment of TRBD1 cannot be verified. The CDR3 runs to 15 residues. The germline CDR1 and CDR2 sequences are LGHDT and YNNKEL (reference sequence). The CDR3 loop is CASRARGSSYNEQFF.

This chain uses TRBV12-3 or TRBV12-4 with TRBJ2-2. The CDR3 has 15 residues. The CDR3: CASSSGSWGTGELFF.

The chain is built from TRBV5-1 and TRBJ1-2. Germline V gene data show CDR1 as SGHRS and CDR2 as YFSETQ. The length of the CDR3 is 15 residues. CDR3 protein: CASSLGLEVGYGYTF.

The J gene is TRBJ2-3, the V gene TRBV5-1; TCRdb picks TRBD1, but there is no DNA to check that call. CDR1 is SGHRS, CDR2 YFSETQ, per germline. The CDR3 spans 13 residues. The CDR3 sequence is CASSQGEGDTQYF.

The genes are TRBV7-2 and TRBJ2-1. Germline V gene data show CDR1 as SGHTA and CDR2 as FQGNSA. This CDR3 comprises 14 residues. The CDR3: CASSLARRYNEQFF.

The V and J genes are TRBV7-3 and TRBJ2-3; TCRdb gives TRBD1 as the D gene, but with no DNA this cannot be confirmed. CDR1 is SGHTA and CDR2 is FQGTGA in the germline V gene. The CDR3 sequence is 13 residues long. The CDR3 region is CASSPSGPQAQYF.

The rearrangement uses TRBV4-3 and TRBJ2-1; TCRdb reports TRBD2, a call that lacks DNA to check it against. The germline V gene encodes CDR1 LGHNA and CDR2 YSLEER. The CDR3 contains 19 residues. The CDR3 sequence: CASSQSPGTSGRLYNEQFF.

The chain joins TRBV5-5 to TRBJ2-1; TCRdb proposes TRBD2, but this gene call is untestable without DNA. Germline CDR1 reads SGHKS; CDR2 reads YYEKEE (reference sequence). CDR3 length equals 12 residues. The CDR3 here is CASSLRENEQFF.

V and J are TRBV12-3 or TRBV12-4 and TRBJ2-7; TCRdb calls TRBD1, which cannot be checked without DNA. There are 13 residues in the CDR3. CDR3 sequence: CASSLGTVGEQYF.

The genes are TRBV29-1 and TRBJ2-3; TCRdb's D call, TRBD2, is unchecked because there is no DNA. Germline V gene sequence: CDR1 SQVTM, CDR2 ANQGSEA. The CDR3 runs 15 residues. This chain's CDR3 is CSAGRGSGITDTQYF.

This sequence joins TRBV20-1 and TRBJ2-7; no DNA is available, so the TRBD1 call from TCRdb remains unchecked. Germline-derived CDR1 and CDR2 are DFQATT and SNEGSKA (reference sequence). The CDR3 totals 12 residues. The CDR3 is CSWRAGPYEQYF.

The rearrangement uses TRBV29-1 and TRBJ2-3; TCRdb's assignment of TRBD1 cannot be checked, as there is no DNA. The CDR3 sequence is 12 residues long. The germline CDR1 and CDR2 sequences are SQVTM and ANQGSEA. CDR3 in amino acids: CTVSGGGDTQYF.

The gene calls are TRBV3-1 and TRBJ1-1; the TCRdb D gene call, TRBD1, has no DNA to confirm it. Looked up from germline, CDR1 is LGHDT and CDR2 is YNNKEL (reference sequence). The length of the CDR3 is 16 residues. This CDR3 is CASSQAIGTVNTEAFF.